These T cell receptor beta chains were read from a single sample in a study of T cell responses to AZD1222 COVID-19 vaccine. Generated by immunoSEQ multiplex PCR, the TCRdb table keeps only in-frame clones and is missing some. The repertoire holds 120,000 to 150,000 clones, around 88% seen once, with roughly 3% in the top ten. The source material was peripheral blood, sampled on day 0 of AZD1222 vaccination. The receptors were gathered from an adult in good health. The CDR3 runs from the conserved cysteine through the conserved F or W. The order of the fields is V gene, D gene, J gene, clone size, CDR3 DNA, CDR3 protein. The D gene is left open where the match is weak. Clone size, where shown, is once, few, many, or a class for clones that have expanded.

TRBV6-2/TRBV6-3	TRBD2	TRBJ2-3	few	TGTGCCAGCAGTTACGCAGCCGCTAGCGGACCCACAGATACGCAGTATTTT	CASSYAAASGPTDTQYF
TRBV5-1	.	TRBJ2-5	.	TGCGCCAGCAGCTTGGTCACCAGGGAGACCCAGTACTTC	CASSLVTRETQYF
TRBV6-5	.	TRBJ1-3	.	TGTGCCAGCAGTTACCGGCAGGGCTGGAACACCATATATTTT	CASSYRQGWNTIYF
TRBV5-3	.	TRBJ1-2	.	TGTGCCAGAAGCTTGCTCTCCTATGGCTACACCTTC	CARSLLSYGYTF
TRBV4-3	TRBD2	TRBJ2-1	.	TGCGCCAGCAGCCAAGATATCCGGCTAGCGGCCTACAATGAGCAGTTCTTC	CASSQDIRLAAYNEQFF
TRBV7-6	TRBD2	TRBJ2-3	.	TGTGCCAGCAGCTCCGGGACTAGCGGGAGATGGGTCGGGGATACGCAGTATTTT	CASSSGTSGRWVGDTQYF
TRBV4-2	.	TRBJ2-3	.	TGTGCCAGCAGTCGAGGTAGCAGGGTAGGAAGCACAGATACGCAGTATTTT	CASSRGSRVGSTDTQYF
TRBV5-1	.	TRBJ1-4	.	TGCGCCAGCAGCTCGCAGGGCAGTGCCGAAAAACTGTTTTTT	CASSSQGSAEKLFF
TRBV24-1	.	TRBJ1-5	.	TGTGCCACCAGTGATTTGGGGGAATATAGCAATCAGCCCCAGCATTTT	CATSDLGEYSNQPQHF
TRBV3-1/TRBV3-2	TRBD2	TRBJ2-1	.	TGTGCCAGCAGCCGTACAGGACTAGCGGGGGACAATGAGCAGTTCTTC	CASSRTGLAGDNEQFF
TRBV14	.	TRBJ1-6	once	TGTGCCAGCAGCCGAAGGGTGGATGCGGGCTCCTATAATTCACCCCTCCACTTT	CASSRRVDAGSYNSPLHF
TRBV27	.	TRBJ1-1	.	TGTGCCAGCAGTTTATCGTACCGTTGGAACACTGAAGCTTTCTTT	CASSLSYRWNTEAFF
TRBV7-2	TRBD2	TRBJ2-3	.	TGTGCCAGCAGCTTAGTTGCGGGAGGGGTAGGAGATACGCAGTATTTT	CASSLVAGGVGDTQYF
TRBV3-1/TRBV3-2	.	TRBJ1-6	.	TGTGCCAGCAGCGAAGCGGAGACACCCCTCCACTTT	CASSEAETPLHF
TRBV18	.	TRBJ1-2	.	TGTGCCAGCTCACCGGGACTCGAGCACGGGGGCTACACCTTC	CASSPGLEHGGYTF